This passage covers 32 T cell receptor beta chains from one sample sequenced in a study of blood T cell repertoires in COVID-19. The repertoire was sequenced with immunoSEQ multiplex PCR; TCRdb's copy has only in-frame clones and lacks some. The table has approximately 270,000 clones, around nine tenths seen once; the top ten hold approximately 0.84%. Sequencing was carried out using peripheral blood. Source of these receptors: a young man with acute or convalescent COVID-19.

The chain joins TRBV30 to TRBJ2-7; the match to TRBD1 covers 8 bases. Germline V gives CDR1 GTSNPN, CDR2 SVGIG (reference sequence). The CDR3 loop spans 13 amino acids. V was clipped by 3 bases and J by 2 bases; unmatched bases: 3. The DNA for the CDR3 is TGTGCCTGGAGGCCGACAGGGGCCTACGAGCAGTACTTC. Translated: CAWRPTGAYEQYF.

The CDR3 loop is CASRWSGVAGELFF. CDR3 DNA sequence: TGTGCCAGCAGATGGAGCGGGGTTGCCGGGGAGCTGTTTTTT. J is TRBJ2-2 and V is TRBV28; 7 bases agree with TRBD2. The V gene's germline CDR1 is MDHEN and CDR2 SYDVKM. V gave up 6 bases and J gave up 6 bases; unmatched junction bases: 7. The CDR3 extends over 14 amino acids.

The rearrangement links TRBV9 to TRBJ2-1; 12 bases agree with TRBD2. Germline CDR1 and CDR2: SGDLS and YYNGEE. CDR3 length: 15 amino acids. Losses at the gene ends were 4 bases for V and 5 bases for J; bases not matched to a gene: 4. CDR3 nucleotide sequence: TGTGCCAGCAGCCCCCGGACTAGCGGGAACAATGAGCAGTTCTTC. It codes for CASSPRTSGNNEQFF.

The CDR3 DNA follows: TGCGCCAGCAGCCAGGCCGGGACAGGCGCACGATTGGGCGAGCAGTACTTC. It is translated as CASSQAGTGARLGEQYF. V and J are TRBV4-1 and TRBJ2-7; the match to TRBD1 covers 8 bases. The V segment lost 3 bases and the J segment 6 bases; nucleotides outside the gene matches: 16. Germline lookup yields CDR1 MGHRA and CDR2 YSYEKL. The CDR3 consists of 17 residues.

The chain couples TRBV5-1 to TRBJ1-1, with TRBD1 identical over 7 bases. The CDR3 runs 13 residues. The V gene end was trimmed by 4 bases and the J gene end by 7 bases; junction bases not matched to a gene: 7. Germline-derived CDR1 and CDR2 are SGHRS and YFSETQ. The CDR3, as DNA: TGCGCCAGCAGCCACCCGGGACAGCGTGAAGCTTTCTTT. Translated: CASSHPGQREAFF.

The CDR3 region has the DNA TGTGCCAGCAGCTTAGGTGGGACAGGGGTCTATGGCTACACCTTC. It yields the protein CASSLGGTGVYGYTF. This rearrangement joins TRBV7-9 to TRBJ1-2; 10 nucleotides match TRBD1. Germline V gene data show CDR1 as SEHNR and CDR2 as FQNEAQ (reference sequence). Losses at the gene ends were 1 base for V and 4 bases for J; bases not matched to a gene: 3. This CDR3 has 15 amino acids.

The V gene is TRBV29-1, the J gene TRBJ2-7, with TRBD1 matching over 11 bases. V was pared by 8 bases and J by 6 bases, with 3 bases of the junction left unmatched. Germline values: CDR1 SQVTM, CDR2 ANQGSEA. This CDR3 contains 11 residues. CDR3 region: CSSGTGGEQYF. In nucleotides, the CDR3 is TGCAGCTCTGGGACAGGGGGCGAGCAGTACTTC.

For the CDR3, the DNA is TGTGCCAGCTCAGGACAGGGCTCCTATAATTCACCCCTCCACTTT. Amino acids: CASSGQGSYNSPLHF. The chain joins TRBV18 to TRBJ1-6, with TRBD1 matching 8 bases. The junction had 0 bases not matched to a gene; V was cut back by 5 bases and J by 0 bases. CDR1 and CDR2 from the germline V gene are KGHSH and LQKENI. This CDR3 is 15 amino acids long.

The CDR3 loop is CASSTGQAGGYTF. The CDR3 DNA is TGTGCCAGCAGCACGGGACAGGCCGGTGGCTACACCTTC. The chain joins TRBV7-3 to TRBJ1-2; 8 bases align to TRBD1. V was pared by 5 bases and J by 7 bases, with 6 bases of the junction left unmatched. Germline CDR1 and CDR2: SGHTA and FQGTGA. The CDR3 consists of 13 residues.

V is TRBV5-1 and J is TRBJ1-4, with D perhaps matching TRBD1 (6 bases). The CDR3 loop spans 14 amino acids. V shed 4 bases and J shed 5 bases, with 12 bases lying between them. CDR1 SGHRS and CDR2 YFSETQ come from the germline V gene. The CDR3 here is CASSQGTANEKLFF. CDR3 bases: TGCGCCAGCAGCCAGGGGACGGCGAATGAAAAACTGTTTTTT.

This chain uses TRBV29-1 with TRBJ2-7, with 7 bases lining up with TRBD2. This CDR3 contains 15 residues. The germline CDR1 and CDR2 sequences are SQVTM and ANQGSEA. V trimming: 6 bases; J trimming: 4 bases; junction bases outside the gene matches: 15. CDR3 DNA: TGCAGCGTCCGCATGGCGGGAGTTTCGTCGTACGAGCAGTACTTC. Protein product: CSVRMAGVSSYEQYF.

The genes are TRBV13 and TRBJ1-2, with TRBD1 matching 7 bases. This CDR3 has 14 residues. The trim removed 5 bases at V and 4 bases at J, leaving 7 bases unmatched. CDR1 is PRHDT and CDR2 is FYEKMQ in the germline V gene (reference sequence). Written as DNA, the CDR3 is TGTGCCAGCAGCCTAGAGGGGGCTGGCTATGGCTACACCTTC. Its translation: CASSLEGAGYGYTF.

CDR3 nucleotides: TGTGCCAGCAGTGAAGTTTTTGGGGGGGTGGGAAGCAATCAGCCCCAGCATTTT. Amino acids: CASSEVFGGVGSNQPQHF. V is TRBV6-1 and J is TRBJ1-5; the D gene is possibly TRBD1 (5 bases). The V end was cut by 1 base, the J end by 1 base, with 17 bases between. Per the germline V gene, CDR1 is MNHNS and CDR2 is SASEGT. This CDR3 region has 18 residues.

This clone appeared once. The V gene is TRBV6-5, the J gene TRBJ2-1; 7 nucleotides match TRBD2. V dropped 3 bases and J dropped 4; count of bases not matched to a gene: 6. From germline, CDR1 is MNHEY and CDR2 SVGAGI. CDR3 size: 15 residues. The DNA of the CDR3 is TGTGCCAGCAGTTATTCGCTAGCGGATTACAATGAGCAGTTCTTC. It codes for CASSYSLADYNEQFF.

DNA of the CDR3: TGTGCCACCAGCGGACAGGCCTACTATGGCTACACCTTC. This translates into CATSGQAYYGYTF. This chain links TRBV15 with TRBJ1-2, with 7 bases matching TRBD1. The CDR3 has 13 residues. Germline V lookup: CDR1 LNHNV, CDR2 YYDKDF (reference sequence). Germline trimming cut 5 bases from V and 3 bases from J; bases unmatched to any gene: 3.

This clone has a single count. The genes are TRBV7-8 and TRBJ1-5, with TRBD1 identical over 8 bases. From germline, CDR1 is SGHVS and CDR2 FQNEAQ. The trim removed 3 bases at V and 8 bases at J, leaving 6 bases unmatched. There are 14 residues in the CDR3. The CDR3 bases are TGTGCCAGCAGCTTCTCAGGGGGCTGGGAGCCCCAGCATTTT. Translated: CASSFSGGWEPQHF.

The chain carries TRBV21-1 and TRBJ2-3; the D call of TRBD1 is as the table states it, not checked on the DNA. TRBV21-1 is annotated as a pseudogene. This CDR3 spans 16 amino acids. The CDR3 coding sequence is TGTGCCAGCAGCAAGGTCGGGACAGGGTGGGATCGGACGCAGTATTTT. Protein sequence: CASSKVGTGWDRTQYF.

The chain couples TRBV5-1 to TRBJ1-5; 9 bases align to TRBD1. Germline CDR1 reads SGHRS; CDR2 reads YFSETQ. With 0 bases clipped from V and 7 bases from J, the junction kept 8 bases outside the gene matches. The CDR3 length is 16 residues. The CDR3 bases are TGCGCCAGCAGCTTGGGTACAGGGGGCGCCGGGCAGCCCCAGCATTTT. This codes for CASSLGTGGAGQPQHF. The full variable domain, its missing parts supplied by reference TRBV5-1 and TRBJ1-5, is KAGVTQTPRYLIKTRGQQVTLSCSPISGHRSVSWYQQTPGQGLQFLFEYFSETQRNKGNFPGRFSGRQFSNSRSEMNVSTLELGDSALYLCASSLGTGGAGQPQHFGDGTRLSIL.

This chain links TRBV27 with TRBJ1-5; D may be TRBD1 (5 bases). V lost 1 base to trimming and J lost 7 bases, with 17 bases between them. CDR3 length equals 16 residues. CDR1 MNHEY and CDR2 SMNVEV come from the germline V gene (reference sequence). CDR3 DNA: TGTGCCAGCAGTTTATATTCCTCGCAGGGTAGCCAGCCCCAGCATTTT. It encodes CASSLYSSQGSQPQHF.

This rearrangement joins TRBV6-5 to TRBJ1-5; 9 positions agree with TRBD1. This CDR3 spans 15 amino acids. Germline-derived CDR1 and CDR2 are MNHEY and SVGAGI. V shed 5 bases, J shed 3 bases, and the junction held 5 bases outside the gene matches. This CDR3 reads CASSPGTGINQPQHF. CDR3 in DNA: TGTGCCAGCAGTCCCGGGACAGGGATCAATCAGCCCCAGCATTTT.

V and J are TRBV30 and TRBJ2-7; 10 bases match TRBD2. Looked up from germline, CDR1 is GTSNPN and CDR2 is SVGIG (reference sequence). Trimming took 2 bases from V and 4 from J; bases not matched to a gene: 14. The CDR3 has 17 residues. This CDR3 is CAWSKLSLLAGEYEQYF. The CDR3 bases are TGTGCCTGGAGTAAGTTGTCGCTTCTAGCGGGAGAGTACGAGCAGTACTTC.

The chain carries TRBV27 and TRBJ1-4; no clear D gene. Trimming stripped 3 bases from V and 3 bases from J, with 8 bases between. CDR3 length: 14 amino acids. Germline CDR1 reads MNHEY; CDR2 reads SMNVEV (reference sequence). This CDR3 is CASSFRASNEKLFF. DNA of the CDR3: TGTGCCAGCAGTTTTCGCGCTTCTAATGAAAAACTGTTTTTT.

This clone has only a few counts. The chain uses TRBV28 and TRBJ1-2; TRBD1 is a possible D gene (6 bases). V was cut by 5 bases and J by 4 bases, with 17 bases left in between. CDR3 length: 15 amino acids. Germline-derived CDR1 and CDR2 are MDHEN and SYDVKM. CDR3 region: CASSPQRGGGYGYTF. CDR3 DNA sequence: TGTGCCAGCAGTCCGCAACGTGGGGGCGGCTATGGCTACACCTTC.

The CDR3 bases are TGCGCCAGCAGCTTTAGCGGGAGGGTGACAGATACGCAGTATTTT. Translated, it gives CASSFSGRVTDTQYF. The rearrangement links TRBV5-1 to TRBJ2-3, with TRBD2 identical over 11 bases. Germline V gene lookup returns CDR1 SGHRS and CDR2 YFSETQ. The CDR3 sequence is 15 residues long. V lost 2 bases to trimming and J lost 3 bases; unmatched junction nucleotides: 2.

The V call is TRBV10-3, the J call TRBJ2-3; 7 bases map to TRBD2. After removal of 7 bases from V and 4 bases from J, the junction contained 8 bases not matched to a gene. The germline V gene encodes CDR1 ENHRY and CDR2 SYGVKD. The CDR3 length is 14 residues. This CDR3 is CAITAAGWADTQYF. DNA for the CDR3: TGTGCCATCACTGCAGCGGGGTGGGCAGATACGCAGTATTTT.

The rearrangement uses TRBV19 and TRBJ1-3; no clear D gene. V lost 7 bases and J 0 bases, leaving 13 bases between the germline ends. CDR3 length equals 15 residues. The germline gives CDR1 LNHDA, CDR2 SQIVND (reference sequence). The CDR3 protein is CASTTTAHSGNTIYF. CDR3 coding DNA: TGTGCCAGTACTACAACAGCTCACTCTGGAAACACCATATATTTT.

V usage is TRBV7-2 and J usage is TRBJ2-7, with D perhaps matching TRBD1 (5 bases). Germline lookup yields CDR1 SGHTA and CDR2 FQGNSA. V was trimmed by 4 bases and J by 6 bases, leaving 22 bases between them. The CDR3 is made up of 16 amino acids. The CDR3 here is CASSYQSAQGRFEQYF. CDR3 nucleotide sequence: TGTGCCAGCAGCTACCAATCGGCGCAGGGCCGGTTCGAGCAGTACTTC.

V gene TRBV3-1 (or the pseudogene TRBV3-2) combines with J gene TRBJ2-7; possible D gene TRBD2, 6 bases. Germline CDR1 reads LGHDT; CDR2 reads YNNKEL (reference sequence). The CDR3 extends over 15 amino acids. The V end lost 5 bases, the J end lost 0 bases, and 14 bases lay between the germline ends. DNA for the CDR3: TGTGCCAGCAGCTCGGCGGGACGAAGCTCCTACGAGCAGTACTTC. It specifies CASSSAGRSSYEQYF.

This clone was observed a single time. The chain employs TRBV29-1 and TRBJ2-3; D might be TRBD2 (6 bases). CDR1 and CDR2 (germline): SQVTM, ANQGSEA. Deletions cut 4 bases from V and 0 bases from J, with 26 bases between. This CDR3 has 19 amino acids. This chain's CDR3 is CSVVLYSVSGLLSTDTQYF. The CDR3 nucleotides are TGCAGCGTTGTCTTGTATTCGGTAAGCGGACTACTCAGCACAGATACGCAGTATTTT.

This chain links TRBV19 with TRBJ2-1, with a weak D call TRBD2 (5 bases). CDR1 LNHDA and CDR2 SQIVND come from the germline V gene (reference sequence). V was cut by 5 bases and J by 9 bases, with 14 bases left in between. The CDR3 runs 13 residues. The CDR3 region has the DNA TGTGCCAGTAGTTGGACGGGGTTGGGTGAGCAGTTCTTC. It is translated as CASSWTGLGEQFF.

The chain joins TRBV28 to TRBJ1-5; D might be TRBD1 (6 bases). This CDR3 region has 15 residues. V was trimmed by 7 bases and J by 3 bases, leaving 16 bases between them. Germline values: CDR1 MDHEN, CDR2 SYDVKM. The CDR3 here is CASNGGQRNNQPQHF. The CDR3 nucleotides read TGTGCCAGCAATGGAGGACAGAGGAACAATCAGCCCCAGCATTTT.

J is TRBJ1-1 and V is TRBV7-9; D is unclear. Germline V CDR1 and CDR2: SEHNR, FQNEAQ (reference sequence). The CDR3 is 14 amino acids. V lost 4 bases and J lost 1, with 10 bases in between. CDR3 region: CASSSQTENTEAFF. In DNA form, the CDR3 reads TGTGCCAGCAGCTCACAGACGGAGAACACTGAAGCTTTCTTT. The whole variable domain, filled in from reference TRBV7-9 and TRBJ1-1, reads DTGVSQNPRHKITKRGQNVTFRCDPISEHNRLYWYRQTLGQGPEFLTYFQNEAQLEKSRLLSDRFSAERPKGSFSTLEIQRTEQGDSAMYLCASSSQTENTEAFFGQGTRLTVV.